This T cell receptor beta chain was captured in a study of OX40 agonist ivuxolimab in advanced cancers. At the level of the study: Ivuxolimab was administered intravenously to patients at 0.01 to 10 mg/kg every 2 weeks. Each dose-escalation patient presented with hepatocellular carcinoma, melanoma, renal cell or head and neck cancer.

With respect to this clone: What it binds is unknown.

The germline V gene has CDR1 SGHTA and CDR2 FQGTGA. The V gene lost 3 bases and the J gene lost 6 bases, with 9 bases spanning the gap. This CDR3 has 12 amino acids. Study-wide results and caveats: Expanded clones tended on average to be more numerous among CD8+ T cells than CD4+.

Produced via immunoSEQ multiplex PCR; TCRdb's table is partial and in-frame only. The sample includes tens of thousands of clones, over 80% of them seen just once. This receptor was obtained from an adult with an advanced solid tumor such as melanoma, head and neck, liver or kidney cancer. V gene TRBV7-3 combines with J gene TRBJ2-7; D unclear. The sample was CD4+ or CD8+ T cells sorted from blood, taken in a trial of the OX40 agonist ivuxolimab. CDR3 in DNA: TGTGCCAGCAGCTTTGTGGGTGGCGAGCAGTACTTC. This encodes CASSFVGGEQYF.